This T cell receptor (beta chain) was recovered during a study of OX40 agonist ivuxolimab in advanced cancers. About the research overall: The group had a mean age of about 60 years, ranged from about 23 to 79, and was 80% to 85% male. Whole-study findings and limits: At 0.1 to 3.0 mg/kg and by week 6, CD4+ and CD8+ T cells in the blood had expanded clonally. Part of the nonresponder group also had normalized T-cell clonal expansion that was low.

Generated by immunoSEQ multiplex PCR, the TCRdb table keeps only in-frame clones and is missing some. The sample has around 40,000 clones, around 87% seen once; the top ten hold around 3.4%. For this clone: Its cognate antigen is unknown.

This CDR3 has 10 residues. Trimming removed 6 bases from V and 4 bases from J, with 3 bases in between. In germline, CDR1 is LNHNV, CDR2 YYDKDF (reference sequence). The sequenced sample was CD4+ or CD8+ T cells sorted from blood, obtained in a trial of the OX40 agonist ivuxolimab. The clonotype originates from an adult with an advanced solid tumor such as melanoma, head and neck, liver or kidney cancer. This chain links TRBV15 with TRBJ1-1, with unresolved D. The CDR3 protein is CATRGTEAFF. CDR3 DNA sequence: TGTGCCACCAGGGGCACTGAAGCTTTCTTT. The full variable domain, completed using reference TRBV15 and TRBJ1-1, is DAMVIQNPRYQVTQFGKPVTLSCSQTLNHNVMYWYQQKSSQAPKLLFHYYDKDFNNEADTPDNFQSRRPNTSFCFLDIRSPGLGDTAMYLCATRGTEAFFGQGTRLTVV.